These 22 T cell receptor beta chains were all obtained from the same sample, sequenced in a study of vaccination and CD4 T cells after COVID-19 (dated by TCRdb to the early 2020s). The antigens for these receptors are not known. The treatment or condition label on this specimen signifies: approximately 10-day PBMC culture with coronavirus spike peptide pools or control peptides (ViraFEST assay). Library prep was done by PCR. This sample was sequenced with an Illumina iSeq 100. TCR sequencing of DNA from cultured CD4+ T cells used the Oncomine TCR Beta short-read assay at the Johns Hopkins FTIC core. TCRdb trimmed public reads at Q25 via fastp, called clones via MiXCR and kept in-frame beta chains. One record per CDR3 amino acid sequence lists the most common genes and DNA. The table for this sample lists about 5,600 distinct CDR3 sequences; approximately 32% of them were counted only once. The ten largest make up about a tenth of the sample.

Material: CD4+ T cells from blood, cultured in vitro, obtained after SARS-CoV-2 vaccination. The receptors were gathered from a human donor who had recovered from COVID-19.

V and J are TRBV7-2 and TRBJ2-7, with 7 nucleotides matching TRBD2. Germline CDR1 is SGHTA and CDR2 is FQGNSA. The V segment lost 2 bases and the J segment 0 bases; nucleotides outside the gene matches: 7. The CDR3 is 16 residues long. The CDR3 loop reads CASSLRTGGSSYEQYF. CDR3 DNA sequence: TGTGCCAGCAGCTTAAGAACGGGGGGAAGCTCCTACGAGCAGTACTTC. Variable domain in full (rest from reference TRBV7-2 and TRBJ2-7): GAGVSQSPSNKVTEKGKDVELRCDPISGHTALYWYRQSLGQGLEFLIYFQGNSAPDKSGLPSDRFSAERTGGSVSTLTIQRTQQEDSAVYLCASSLRTGGSSYEQYFGPGTRLTVT.

By frequency in the sample, this clonotype is medium-sized (0.01 to 0.1%). CDR3 sequence reads: CSAIETLAGGTGTDTQYF. CDR3 sequence (DNA): TGCAGTGCTATCGAAACACTAGCGGGGGGGACGGGGACAGATACGCAGTATTTT. The gene calls are TRBV20-1 and TRBJ2-3; 13 nucleotides align to TRBD2. The germline V gene has CDR1 DFQATT and CDR2 SNEGSKA (reference sequence). With V trimmed by 4 bases and J by 3 bases, 13 bases remained unmatched. This CDR3 is 18 amino acids long.

This clonotype was detected a few times. This chain connects TRBV6-1 to TRBJ2-1, with D hard to call. CDR1 is MNHNS, CDR2 SASEGT, per germline. Trimming left V 0 bases short and J 10 bases short, with 7 bases between. This CDR3 is 12 amino acids long. Here the CDR3 DNA reads TGTGCCAGCAGTGAAGCGCTTCGAGAGCAGTTCTTC. It encodes CASSEALREQFF.

In this sample, this clonotype turned up a few times. The chain has TRBV24-1 and TRBJ2-7; unclear D gene. Trimming took off 5 bases at V and 2 bases at J, with 9 bases between the two ends. The CDR3 contains 13 residues. CDR1 is KGHDR and CDR2 is SFDVKD in the germline V gene. The CDR3 sequence is CATSVVGAYEQYF. CDR3 nucleotide sequence: TGTGCCACCAGTGTGGTTGGAGCCTACGAGCAGTACTTC.

This clonotype has a single count. The chain couples TRBV28 to TRBJ1-1, with no clear D. V lost 11 bases and J lost 1, with 17 bases in between. This CDR3 spans 14 amino acids. Germline assignment: CDR1 MDHEN and CDR2 SYDVKM. The CDR3 DNA reads TGTGCCCTAAGCTCCGGGAACAAGAACACTGAAGCTTTCTTT. Its protein is CALSSGNKNTEAFF. Using reference TRBV28 and TRBJ1-1 for the parts outside the CDR3, the full variable domain is DVKVTQSSRYLVKRTGEKVFLECVQDMDHENMFWYRQDPGLGLRLIYFSYDVKMKEKGDIPEGYSVSREKKERFSLILESASTNQTSMYLCALSSGNKNTEAFFGQGTRLTVV.

The V call is TRBV6-5, the J call TRBJ1-3, with unresolved D. The V and J ends lost 0 bases and 0 bases respectively, with 6 bases between them. Germline V lookup: CDR1 MNHEY, CDR2 SVGAGI. The CDR3 length is 15 residues. The CDR3 DNA reads as TGTGCCAGCAGTTACTCGGGCGGCTCTGGAAACACCATATATTTT. Protein sequence: CASSYSGGSGNTIYF.

The V call is TRBV4-2, the J call TRBJ2-1, with 7 bases fitting TRBD2. V was clipped by 0 bases and J by 10 bases; unmatched bases: 12. The CDR3 contains 16 residues. CDR1 LGHNA and CDR2 YNFKEQ come from the germline V gene. Written as DNA, the CDR3 is TGTGCCAGCAGCCAAGATAGAAGAATGGGCGGGGGAGAGCAGTTCTTC. This codes for CASSQDRRMGGGEQFF.

The chain couples TRBV28 to TRBJ2-5, with D perhaps matching TRBD1 (6 bases). Trimming removed 4 bases at V and 5 bases at J, with 17 bases between. The CDR3 covers 15 residues. Germline CDR1 is MDHEN and CDR2 is SYDVKM. The CDR3 DNA reads as TGTGCCAGCAGTTCCCAGGGGCGCATATTGGAGACCCAGTACTTC. As protein: CASSSQGRILETQYF.

This chain joins TRBV4-1 and TRBJ1-6; TRBD1 might be the D (6 bases). This CDR3 has 14 amino acids. CDR1 and CDR2 from the germline V gene are MGHRA and YSYEKL. V lost 0 bases to trimming and J lost 9 bases, with 9 bases between them. The CDR3 sequence is CASSQEADSSPLHF. Here the CDR3 DNA reads TGCGCCAGCAGCCAAGAAGCGGACAGTTCACCCCTCCACTTT.

By share, this clonotype counts as large. V is TRBV29-1 and J is TRBJ2-5, with 7 bases fitting TRBD1. From germline, CDR1 is SQVTM and CDR2 ANQGSEA. The CDR3 covers 15 residues. V was pared by 5 bases and J by 5 bases, with 14 bases of the junction left unmatched. The chain's CDR3 is CSVHLDRAGAETQYF. The CDR3 DNA reads TGCAGCGTTCACTTAGACAGGGCGGGTGCGGAGACCCAGTACTTC. The complete variable domain, with remaining parts taken from reference TRBV29-1 and TRBJ2-5, reads SAVISQKPSRDICQRGTSLTIQCQVDSQVTMMFWYRQQPGQSLTLIATANQGSEATYESGFVIDKFPISRPNLTFSTLTVSNMSPEDSSIYLCSVHLDRAGAETQYFGPGTRLLVL.

This rearrangement joins TRBV29-1 to TRBJ2-2; D is unresolved. With 6 bases removed from V and 5 bases from J, the gap between germline ends came to 13 bases. From germline, CDR1 is SQVTM and CDR2 ANQGSEA. The CDR3 totals 13 residues. The CDR3 reads CSVQPLGTGELFF. CDR3 coding DNA: TGCAGCGTCCAACCCCTTGGGACCGGGGAGCTGTTTTTT.

This clonotype has just a few counts. V is TRBV6-5 and J is TRBJ2-3; 11 bases line up with TRBD2. The CDR3 consists of 17 residues. Germline trimming cut 3 bases from V and 0 bases from J; bases unmatched to any gene: 5. CDR1 is MNHEY and CDR2 is SVGAGI in the germline V gene. Here the CDR3 DNA reads TGTGCCAGCAGTTATAGCGGGGGGGGGGCTAGCACAGATACGCAGTATTTT. The encoded protein is CASSYSGGGASTDTQYF.

This clonotype was seen only a few times. The CDR3 loop is CSARPGEGYGYTF. The CDR3 region has the DNA TGCAGTGCTAGACCCGGAGAGGGCTATGGCTACACCTTC. The genes are TRBV20-1 and TRBJ1-2; unclear D gene. The CDR3 sequence is 13 residues long. V was clipped by 2 bases and J by 4 bases, with 11 bases between them. CDR1 DFQATT and CDR2 SNEGSKA come from the germline V gene (reference sequence).

This clonotype was counted a few times. The CDR3 region is CASSLTPGTREQYF. The CDR3 bases are TGTGCCAGCAGCTTAACGCCGGGGACGCGCGAGCAGTACTTC. V is TRBV7-3 and J is TRBJ2-7; the D gene could be TRBD1 or TRBD2 (5 bases each). This CDR3 has 14 amino acids. Germline CDR1 and CDR2: SGHTA and FQGTGA. Trimming removed 0 bases at V and 6 bases at J, with 12 bases between. Based on the CDR3 plus reference TRBV7-3 and TRBJ2-7, the full variable domain is GAGVSQTPSNKVTEKGKYVELRCDPISGHTALYWYRQSLGQGPEFLIYFQGTGAADDSGLPNDRFFAVRPEGSVSTLKIQRTERGDSAVYLCASSLTPGTREQYFGPGTRLTVT.

CDR3 protein: CASSPRLAGEPTDTQYF. CDR3 in DNA: TGTGCCAGCAGTCCCAGACTAGCGGGAGAGCCCACAGATACGCAGTATTTT. V is TRBV27 and J is TRBJ2-3; 12 nucleotides line up with TRBD2. Germline V gene lookup returns CDR1 MNHEY and CDR2 SMNVEV (reference sequence). This CDR3 is built from 17 residues. The ends lost 5 bases at V and 2 bases at J; junction bases unmatched: 8.

V gene TRBV7-2 combines with J gene TRBJ2-1; weak D call: TRBD1 (6 bases). This CDR3 region has 14 residues. Germline V lookup: CDR1 SGHTA, CDR2 FQGNSA. The V end was cut by 5 bases, the J end by 2 bases, with 10 bases between. The chain's CDR3 is CASSPRTAYNEQFF. Written as DNA, the CDR3 is TGTGCCAGCAGCCCACGGACAGCCTACAATGAGCAGTTCTTC. Full variable domain (missing parts from reference TRBV7-2 and TRBJ2-1): GAGVSQSPSNKVTEKGKDVELRCDPISGHTALYWYRQSLGQGLEFLIYFQGNSAPDKSGLPSDRFSAERTGGSVSTLTIQRTQQEDSAVYLCASSPRTAYNEQFFGPGTRLTVL.

In this sample, this clonotype turned up a few times. The rearrangement links TRBV20-1 to TRBJ2-1, with 8 bases identical to TRBD2. V lost 0 bases and J lost 7; bases outside the gene matches: 14. CDR3 size: 17 residues. Germline loops: CDR1 DFQATT, CDR2 SNEGSKA (reference sequence). Written as DNA, the CDR3 is TGCAGTGCTAGAGACGGGACTAGAGGGGGGATGGGGAATGAGCAGTTCTTC. Translated, it gives CSARDGTRGGMGNEQFF.

This chain joins TRBV6-2 or TRBV6-3 and TRBJ2-7; D remains unclear. The CDR3 is 13 residues long. The germline V and J ends were trimmed by 7 bases and 0 bases, with 10 bases remaining between them. The germline gives CDR1 MNHEY, CDR2 SVGEGT. This chain's CDR3 is CASTPGSSYEQYF. In DNA, the CDR3 is TGTGCCAGCACCCCAGGAAGCTCCTACGAGCAGTACTTC.

The rearrangement uses TRBV5-4 and TRBJ2-7; TRBD1 agrees at 11 bases. Germline assignment: CDR1 SGHNT and CDR2 YYREEE (reference sequence). V lost 4 bases and J lost 7; bases outside the gene matches: 10. This CDR3 is built from 15 residues. The CDR3 bases are TGTGCCAGCAGCGTCCCCGGACAGGGGGCGAGGGAGCAGTACTTC. This sequence encodes CASSVPGQGAREQYF.

The chain uses TRBV25-1 and TRBJ1-2; a possible D gene is TRBD1 (5 bases). V was cut by 2 bases and J by 7 bases, with 8 bases left in between. The germline V gene encodes CDR1 MGHDK and CDR2 SYGVNS. The CDR3 is 12 amino acids. The CDR3 sequence: CASSEQGGGYTF. CDR3 nucleotide sequence: TGTGCCAGCAGTGAACAGGGTGGTGGCTACACCTTC.

In nucleotides, the CDR3 is TGCAGTGCTAGAGATGGGACTTTAAACGAGCAGTACTTC. Amino acids: CSARDGTLNEQYF. The rearrangement links TRBV20-1 to TRBJ2-7, with D tentatively TRBD2 (6 bases). V gave up 0 bases and J gave up 5 bases, with 11 bases separating them. From germline, CDR1 is DFQATT and CDR2 SNEGSKA (reference sequence). The CDR3 has 13 residues.

The chain joins TRBV20-1 to TRBJ2-3, with 7 positions matching TRBD2. Losses at the gene ends were 0 bases for V and 4 bases for J; bases not matched to a gene: 10. The CDR3 is 16 residues long. Germline loops: CDR1 DFQATT, CDR2 SNEGSKA (reference sequence). The CDR3 region is CSARDLSGVEADTQYF. DNA of the CDR3: TGCAGTGCTAGAGATTTGAGCGGGGTTGAGGCAGATACGCAGTATTTT.